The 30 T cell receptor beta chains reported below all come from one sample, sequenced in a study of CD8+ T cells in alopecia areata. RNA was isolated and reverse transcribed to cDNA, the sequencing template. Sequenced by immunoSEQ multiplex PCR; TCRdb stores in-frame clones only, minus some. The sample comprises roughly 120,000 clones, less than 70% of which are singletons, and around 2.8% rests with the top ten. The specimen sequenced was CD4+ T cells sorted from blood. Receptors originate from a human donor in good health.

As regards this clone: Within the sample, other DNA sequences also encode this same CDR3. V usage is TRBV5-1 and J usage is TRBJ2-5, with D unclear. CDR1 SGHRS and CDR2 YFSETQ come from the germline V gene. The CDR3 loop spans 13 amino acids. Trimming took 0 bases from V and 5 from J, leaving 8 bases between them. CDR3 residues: CASSLAFGETQYF. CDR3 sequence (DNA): TGCGCCAGCAGCTTGGCCTTCGGGGAGACCCAGTACTTC.

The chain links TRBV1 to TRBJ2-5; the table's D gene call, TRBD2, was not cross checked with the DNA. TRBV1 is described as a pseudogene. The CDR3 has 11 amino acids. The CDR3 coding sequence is TGCACCAGCCCGGGGCAAGAGACCCAGTACTTC. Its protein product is CTSPGQETQYF.

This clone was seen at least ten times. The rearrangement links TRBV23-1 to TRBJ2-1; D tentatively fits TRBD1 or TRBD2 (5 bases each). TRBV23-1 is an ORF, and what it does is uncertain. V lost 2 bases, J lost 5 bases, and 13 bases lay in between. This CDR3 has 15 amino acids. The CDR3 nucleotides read TGCGCCAGCAGTCAAACCCCCCGGGACCACAATGAGCAGTTCTTC. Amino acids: CASSQTPRDHNEQFF.

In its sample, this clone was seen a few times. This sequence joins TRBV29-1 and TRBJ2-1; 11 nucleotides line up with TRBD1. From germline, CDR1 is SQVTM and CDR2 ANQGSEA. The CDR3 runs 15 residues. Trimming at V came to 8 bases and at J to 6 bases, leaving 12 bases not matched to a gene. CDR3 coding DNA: TGCAGCTTATCAAATCCGGGACAGGGGGGCAATGAGCAGTTCTTC. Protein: CSLSNPGQGGNEQFF.

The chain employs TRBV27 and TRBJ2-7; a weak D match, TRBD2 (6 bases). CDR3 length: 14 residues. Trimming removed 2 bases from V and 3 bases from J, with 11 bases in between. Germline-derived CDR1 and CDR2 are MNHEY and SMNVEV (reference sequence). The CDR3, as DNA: TGTGCCAGCAGTTTAGTGGACGGGGGCTACGAGCAGTACTTC. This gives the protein CASSLVDGGYEQYF.

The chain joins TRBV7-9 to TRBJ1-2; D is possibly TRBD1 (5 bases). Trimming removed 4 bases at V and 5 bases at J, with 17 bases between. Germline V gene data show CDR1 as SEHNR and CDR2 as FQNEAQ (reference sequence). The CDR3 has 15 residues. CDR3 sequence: CASSSDRAGSYGYTF. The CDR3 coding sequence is TGTGCCAGCAGCTCCGATAGAGCAGGGAGTTATGGCTACACCTTC.

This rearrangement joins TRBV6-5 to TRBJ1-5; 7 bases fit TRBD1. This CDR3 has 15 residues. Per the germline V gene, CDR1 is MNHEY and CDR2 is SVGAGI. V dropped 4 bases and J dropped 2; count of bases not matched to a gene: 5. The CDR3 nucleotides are TGTGCCAGCAGTTCATCAGGACAGGGCAATCAGCCCCAGCATTTT. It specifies CASSSSGQGNQPQHF.

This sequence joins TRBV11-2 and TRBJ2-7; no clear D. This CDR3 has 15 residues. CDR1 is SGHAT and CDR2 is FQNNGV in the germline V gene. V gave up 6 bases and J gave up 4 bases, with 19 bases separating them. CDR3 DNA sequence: TGTGCCAGCAGTTCGGACGGATTACGAAGGTACGAGCAGTACTTC. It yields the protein CASSSDGLRRYEQYF.

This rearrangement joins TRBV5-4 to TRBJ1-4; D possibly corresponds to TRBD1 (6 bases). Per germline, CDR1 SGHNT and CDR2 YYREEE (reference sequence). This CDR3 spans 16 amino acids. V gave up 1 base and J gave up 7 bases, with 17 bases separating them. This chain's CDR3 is CASSLMGAGSSEKLFF. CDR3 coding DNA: TGTGCCAGCAGCTTGATGGGGGCCGGATCGTCTGAAAAACTGTTTTTT.

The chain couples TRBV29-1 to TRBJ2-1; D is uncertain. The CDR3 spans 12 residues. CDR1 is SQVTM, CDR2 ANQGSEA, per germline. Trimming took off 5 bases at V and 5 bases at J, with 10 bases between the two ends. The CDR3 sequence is CSVNTGHNEQFF. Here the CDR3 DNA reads TGCAGCGTTAACACCGGCCACAATGAGCAGTTCTTC.

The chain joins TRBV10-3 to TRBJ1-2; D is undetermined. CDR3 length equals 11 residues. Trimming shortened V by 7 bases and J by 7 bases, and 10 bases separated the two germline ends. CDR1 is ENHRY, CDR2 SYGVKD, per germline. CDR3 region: CAITGGFGYTF. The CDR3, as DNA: TGTGCCATCACCGGAGGGTTTGGCTACACCTTC.

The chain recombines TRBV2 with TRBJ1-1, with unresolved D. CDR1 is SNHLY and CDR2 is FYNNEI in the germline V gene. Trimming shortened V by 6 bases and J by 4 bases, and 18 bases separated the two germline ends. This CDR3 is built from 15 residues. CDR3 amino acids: CASSRDTAVSTEAFF. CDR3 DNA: TGTGCCAGCAGCCGAGACACGGCGGTTTCCACTGAAGCTTTCTTT.

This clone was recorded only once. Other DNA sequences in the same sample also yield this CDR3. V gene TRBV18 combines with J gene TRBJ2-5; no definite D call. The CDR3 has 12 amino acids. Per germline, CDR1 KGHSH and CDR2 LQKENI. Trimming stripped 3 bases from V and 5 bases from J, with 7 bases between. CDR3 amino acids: CASSPSGETQYF. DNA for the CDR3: TGTGCCAGCTCACCGTCCGGGGAGACCCAGTACTTC.

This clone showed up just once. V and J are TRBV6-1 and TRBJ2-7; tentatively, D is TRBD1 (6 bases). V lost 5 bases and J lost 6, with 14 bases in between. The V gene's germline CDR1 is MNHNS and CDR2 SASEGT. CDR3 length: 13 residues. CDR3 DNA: TGTGCCAGCAGTTCTATAGGACAGAGCGAGCAGTACTTC. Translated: CASSSIGQSEQYF.

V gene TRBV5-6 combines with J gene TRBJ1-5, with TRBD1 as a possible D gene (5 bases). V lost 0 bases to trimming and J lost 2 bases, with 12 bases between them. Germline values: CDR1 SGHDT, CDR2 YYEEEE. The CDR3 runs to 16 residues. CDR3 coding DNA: TGTGCCAGCAGCTTGGCCGGGGGGAGCGGCAATCAGCCCCAGCATTTT. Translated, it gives CASSLAGGSGNQPQHF.

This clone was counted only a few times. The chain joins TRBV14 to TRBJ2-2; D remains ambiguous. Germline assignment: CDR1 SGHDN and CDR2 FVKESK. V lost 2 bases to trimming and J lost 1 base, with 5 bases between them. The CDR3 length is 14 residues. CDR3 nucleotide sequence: TGTGCCAGCAGCCAAAACAGGAACACCGGGGAGCTGTTTTTT. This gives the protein CASSQNRNTGELFF.

CDR3 residues: CASRPREAGRAFF. The CDR3 region has the DNA TGTGCCAGCAGGCCCAGGGAAGCCGGCCGAGCTTTCTTT. The chain has TRBV11-2 and TRBJ1-1; D possibly corresponds to TRBD1 (5 bases). Trimming took 6 bases from V and 10 from J, leaving 18 bases between them. The CDR3 runs to 13 residues. From germline, CDR1 is SGHAT and CDR2 FQNNGV.

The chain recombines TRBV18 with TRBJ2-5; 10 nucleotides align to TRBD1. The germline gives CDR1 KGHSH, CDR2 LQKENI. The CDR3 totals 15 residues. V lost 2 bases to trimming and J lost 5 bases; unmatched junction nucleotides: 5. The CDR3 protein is CASSPTGQGTETQYF. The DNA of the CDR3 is TGTGCCAGCTCACCAACGGGACAGGGGACGGAGACCCAGTACTTC.

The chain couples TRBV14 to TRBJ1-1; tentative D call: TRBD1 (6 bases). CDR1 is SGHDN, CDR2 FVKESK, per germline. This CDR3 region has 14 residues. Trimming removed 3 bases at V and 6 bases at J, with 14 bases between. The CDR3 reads CASSHRPGGAEAFF. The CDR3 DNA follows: TGTGCCAGCAGCCACAGGCCTGGGGGCGCTGAAGCTTTCTTT.

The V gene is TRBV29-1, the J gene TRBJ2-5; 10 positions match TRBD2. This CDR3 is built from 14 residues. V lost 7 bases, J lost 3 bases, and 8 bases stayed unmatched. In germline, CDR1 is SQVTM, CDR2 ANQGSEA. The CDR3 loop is CSATGLAQKETQYF. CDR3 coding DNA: TGCAGCGCGACGGGACTAGCGCAAAAAGAGACCCAGTACTTC.

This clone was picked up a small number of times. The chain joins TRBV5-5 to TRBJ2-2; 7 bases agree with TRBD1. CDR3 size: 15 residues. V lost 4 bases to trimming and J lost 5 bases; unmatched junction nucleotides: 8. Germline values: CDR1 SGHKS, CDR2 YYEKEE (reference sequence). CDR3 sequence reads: CASSPRTGTTGELFF. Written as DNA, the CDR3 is TGTGCCAGCAGCCCCCGGACAGGAACAACCGGGGAGCTGTTTTTT.

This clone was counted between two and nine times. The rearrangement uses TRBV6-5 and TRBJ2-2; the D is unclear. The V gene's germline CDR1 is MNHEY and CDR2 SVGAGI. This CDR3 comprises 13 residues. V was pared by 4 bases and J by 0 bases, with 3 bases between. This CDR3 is CASSSTNTGELFF. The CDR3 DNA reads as TGTGCCAGCAGTTCAACGAACACCGGGGAGCTGTTTTTT.

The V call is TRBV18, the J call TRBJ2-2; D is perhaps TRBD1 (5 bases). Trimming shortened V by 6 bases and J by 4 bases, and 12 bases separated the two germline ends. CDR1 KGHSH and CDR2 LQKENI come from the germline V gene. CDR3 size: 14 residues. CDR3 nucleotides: TGTGCCAGCTCGGCGACAGCCCCCACCGGGGAGCTGTTTTTT. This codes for CASSATAPTGELFF.

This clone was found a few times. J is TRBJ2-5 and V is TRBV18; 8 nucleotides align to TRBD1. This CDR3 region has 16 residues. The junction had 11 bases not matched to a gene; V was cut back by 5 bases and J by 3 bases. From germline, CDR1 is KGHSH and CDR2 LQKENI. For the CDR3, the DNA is TGTGCCAGCTCAACCCTGACAGGGGCAGATAAAGAGACCCAGTACTTC. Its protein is CASSTLTGADKETQYF.

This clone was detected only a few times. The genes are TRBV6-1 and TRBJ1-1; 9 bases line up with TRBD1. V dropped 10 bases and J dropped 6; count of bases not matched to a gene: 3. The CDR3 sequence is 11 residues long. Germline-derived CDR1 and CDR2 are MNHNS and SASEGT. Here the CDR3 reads CATDRGAEAFF. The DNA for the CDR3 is TGTGCCACCGACAGGGGGGCTGAAGCTTTCTTT.

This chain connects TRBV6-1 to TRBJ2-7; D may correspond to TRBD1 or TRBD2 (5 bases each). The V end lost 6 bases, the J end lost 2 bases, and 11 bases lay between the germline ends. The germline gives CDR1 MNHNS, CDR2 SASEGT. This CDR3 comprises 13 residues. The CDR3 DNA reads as TGTGCCAGCAGGGGGGACGGAACCTACGAGCAGTACTTC. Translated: CASRGDGTYEQYF.

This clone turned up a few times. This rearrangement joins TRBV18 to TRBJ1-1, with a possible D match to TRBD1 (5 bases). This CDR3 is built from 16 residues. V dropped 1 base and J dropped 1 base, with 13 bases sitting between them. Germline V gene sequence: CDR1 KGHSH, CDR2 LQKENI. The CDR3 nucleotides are TGTGCCAGCTCACCACAAACGTCGGGGACGAACACTGAAGCTTTCTTT. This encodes CASSPQTSGTNTEAFF.

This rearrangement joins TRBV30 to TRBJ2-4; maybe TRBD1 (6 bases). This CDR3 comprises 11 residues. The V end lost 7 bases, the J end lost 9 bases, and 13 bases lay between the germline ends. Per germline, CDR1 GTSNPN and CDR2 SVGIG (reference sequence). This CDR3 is CALGQTGIQYF. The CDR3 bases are TGTGCCTTAGGACAGACGGGCATTCAGTACTTC.

The CDR3 DNA follows: TGTGCCACCAGCGGACGTACAGGAGGGGATTCACCCCTCCACTTT. Encoded protein: CATSGRTGGDSPLHF. V gene TRBV15 combines with J gene TRBJ1-6; D is perhaps TRBD1 (5 bases). There are 15 residues in the CDR3. CDR1 and CDR2 from the germline V gene are LNHNV and YYDKDF (reference sequence). V was clipped by 5 bases and J by 8 bases, with 16 bases between them. Using reference TRBV15 and TRBJ1-6 for the parts outside the CDR3, the full variable domain is DAMVIQNPRYQVTQFGKPVTLSCSQTLNHNVMYWYQQKSSQAPKLLFHYYDKDFNNEADTPDNFQSRRPNTSFCFLDIRSPGLGDTAMYLCATSGRTGGDSPLHFGNGTRLTVT.

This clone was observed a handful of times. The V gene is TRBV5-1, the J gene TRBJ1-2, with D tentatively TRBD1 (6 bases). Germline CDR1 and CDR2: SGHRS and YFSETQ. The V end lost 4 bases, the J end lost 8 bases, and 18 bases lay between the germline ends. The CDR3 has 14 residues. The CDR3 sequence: CASSPRQEAVGYTF. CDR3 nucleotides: TGCGCCAGCAGCCCCCGACAGGAAGCCGTAGGCTACACCTTC. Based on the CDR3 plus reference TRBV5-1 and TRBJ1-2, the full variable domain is KAGVTQTPRYLIKTRGQQVTLSCSPISGHRSVSWYQQTPGQGLQFLFEYFSETQRNKGNFPGRFSGRQFSNSRSEMNVSTLELGDSALYLCASSPRQEAVGYTFGSGTRLTVV.